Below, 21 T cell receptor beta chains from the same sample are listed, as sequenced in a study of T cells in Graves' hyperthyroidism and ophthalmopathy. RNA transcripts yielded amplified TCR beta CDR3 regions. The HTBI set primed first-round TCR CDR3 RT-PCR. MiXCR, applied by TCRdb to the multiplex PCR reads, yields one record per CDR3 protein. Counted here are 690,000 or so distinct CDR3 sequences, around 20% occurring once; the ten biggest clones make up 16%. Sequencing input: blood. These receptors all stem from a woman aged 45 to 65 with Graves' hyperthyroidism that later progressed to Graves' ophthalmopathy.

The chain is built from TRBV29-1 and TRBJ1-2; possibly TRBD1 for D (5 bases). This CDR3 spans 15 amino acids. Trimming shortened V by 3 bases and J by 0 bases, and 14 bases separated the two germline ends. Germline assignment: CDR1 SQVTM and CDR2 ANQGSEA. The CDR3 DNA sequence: TGCAGCGTTGACACACCGGGGGGAACTAACTATGGCTACACCTTC. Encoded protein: CSVDTPGGTNYGYTF. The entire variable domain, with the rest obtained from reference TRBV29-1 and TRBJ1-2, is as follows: SAVISQKPSRDICQRGTSLTIQCQVDSQVTMMFWYRQQPGQSLTLIATANQGSEATYESGFVIDKFPISRPNLTFSTLTVSNMSPEDSSIYLCSVDTPGGTNYGYTFGSGTRLTVV.

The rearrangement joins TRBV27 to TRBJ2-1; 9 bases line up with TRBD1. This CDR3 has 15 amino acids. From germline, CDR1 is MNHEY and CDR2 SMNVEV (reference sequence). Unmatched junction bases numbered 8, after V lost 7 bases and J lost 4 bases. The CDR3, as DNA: TGTGCCAGCACCGACCGGGACAGGGATTACAATGAGCAGTTCTTC. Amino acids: CASTDRDRDYNEQFF.

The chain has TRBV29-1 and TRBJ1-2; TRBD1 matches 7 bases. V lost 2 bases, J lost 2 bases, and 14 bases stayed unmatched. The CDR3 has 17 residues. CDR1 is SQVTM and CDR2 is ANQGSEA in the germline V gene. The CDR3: CSVELRDSQGPNYGYTF. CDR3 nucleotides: TGCAGCGTTGAACTCCGTGATTCACAGGGGCCGAACTATGGCTACACCTTC.

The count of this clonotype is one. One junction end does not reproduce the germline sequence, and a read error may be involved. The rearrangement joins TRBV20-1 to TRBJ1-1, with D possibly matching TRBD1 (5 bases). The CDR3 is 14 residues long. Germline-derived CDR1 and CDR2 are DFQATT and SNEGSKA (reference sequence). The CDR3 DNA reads TGCAGTGCTAGAGATCCAGGGCGGAACACTGAAGCTCTCTTT. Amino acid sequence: CSARDPGRNTEALF.

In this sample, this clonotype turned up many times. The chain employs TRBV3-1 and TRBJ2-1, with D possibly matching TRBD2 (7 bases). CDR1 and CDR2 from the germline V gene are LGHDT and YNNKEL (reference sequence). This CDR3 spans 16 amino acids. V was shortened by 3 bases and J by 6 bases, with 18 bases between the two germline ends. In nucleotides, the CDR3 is TGTGCCAGCAGCCAGGACATAGGGGGGGCATCCAATGAGCAGTTCTTC. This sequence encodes CASSQDIGGASNEQFF.

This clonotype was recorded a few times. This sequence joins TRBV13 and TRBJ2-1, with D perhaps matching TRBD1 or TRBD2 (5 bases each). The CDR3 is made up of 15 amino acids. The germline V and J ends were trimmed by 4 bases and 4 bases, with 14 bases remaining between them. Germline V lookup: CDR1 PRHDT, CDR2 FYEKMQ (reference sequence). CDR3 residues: CASSSPGTVYNEQFF. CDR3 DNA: TGTGCCAGCAGCTCCCCCGGGACGGTGTACAATGAGCAGTTCTTC.

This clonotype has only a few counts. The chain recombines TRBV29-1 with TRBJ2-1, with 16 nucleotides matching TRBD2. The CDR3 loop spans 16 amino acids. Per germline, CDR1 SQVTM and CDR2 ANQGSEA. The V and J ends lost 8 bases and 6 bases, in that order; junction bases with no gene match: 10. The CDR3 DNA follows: TGCAGCTCCTCAGGGACTAGCGGGGGGGCCCCCAATGAGCAGTTCTTC. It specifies CSSSGTSGGAPNEQFF.

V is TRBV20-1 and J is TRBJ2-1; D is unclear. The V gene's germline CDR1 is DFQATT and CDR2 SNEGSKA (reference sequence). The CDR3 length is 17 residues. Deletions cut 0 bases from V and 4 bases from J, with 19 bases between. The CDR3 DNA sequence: TGCAGTGCTAGAGACCTATGGGGAAAGTCTCCTTACAATGAGCAGTTCTTC. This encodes CSARDLWGKSPYNEQFF.

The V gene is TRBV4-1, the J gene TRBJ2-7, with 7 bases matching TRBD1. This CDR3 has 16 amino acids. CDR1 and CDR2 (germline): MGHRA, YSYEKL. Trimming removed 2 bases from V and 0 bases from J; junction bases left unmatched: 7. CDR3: CASSQNSGTASYEQYF. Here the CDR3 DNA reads TGCGCCAGCAGCCAAAACTCCGGGACAGCCTCCTACGAGCAGTACTTC.

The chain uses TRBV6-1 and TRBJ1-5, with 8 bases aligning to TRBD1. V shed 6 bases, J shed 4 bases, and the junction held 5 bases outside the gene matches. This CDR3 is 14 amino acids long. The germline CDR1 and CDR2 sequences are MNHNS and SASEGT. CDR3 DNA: TGTGCCAGCAGGTCAGACAGGGGTAATCAGCCCCAGCATTTT. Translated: CASRSDRGNQPQHF.

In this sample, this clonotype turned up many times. CDR3 nucleotide sequence: TGTGCCAGCGAAGAATGGATGGGCGGGGAGCTGTTTTTT. The encoded protein is CASEEWMGGELFF. V gene TRBV2 combines with J gene TRBJ2-2, with no clear D. Between the trimmed V and J ends, which lost 8 bases and 7 bases, there was a span of 14 bases. This CDR3 is 13 amino acids long. The germline gives CDR1 SNHLY, CDR2 FYNNEI.

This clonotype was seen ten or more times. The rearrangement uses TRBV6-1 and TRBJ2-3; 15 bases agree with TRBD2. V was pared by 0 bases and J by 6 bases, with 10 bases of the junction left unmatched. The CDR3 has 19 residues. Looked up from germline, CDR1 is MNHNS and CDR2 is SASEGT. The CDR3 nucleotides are TGTGCCAGCAGTGAAGCCCCGGGACTAGCGGGGGGCCGAGGGGATACGCAGTATTTT. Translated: CASSEAPGLAGGRGDTQYF.

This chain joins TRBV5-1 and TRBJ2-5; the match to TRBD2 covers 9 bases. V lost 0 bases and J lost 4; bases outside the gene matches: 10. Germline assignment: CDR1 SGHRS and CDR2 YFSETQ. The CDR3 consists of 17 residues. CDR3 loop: CASSLDSAGGLGETQYF. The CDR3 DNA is TGCGCCAGCAGCTTGGATTCAGCGGGGGGTTTGGGAGAGACCCAGTACTTC.

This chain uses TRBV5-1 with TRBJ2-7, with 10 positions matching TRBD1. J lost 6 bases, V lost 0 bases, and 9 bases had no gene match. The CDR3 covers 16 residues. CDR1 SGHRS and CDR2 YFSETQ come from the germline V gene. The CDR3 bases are TGCGCCAGCAGCTTGGGTTTGGGGACAGGGGCCGGCGAGCAGTACTTC. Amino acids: CASSLGLGTGAGEQYF. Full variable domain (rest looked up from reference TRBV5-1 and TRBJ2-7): KAGVTQTPRYLIKTRGQQVTLSCSPISGHRSVSWYQQTPGQGLQFLFEYFSETQRNKGNFPGRFSGRQFSNSRSEMNVSTLELGDSALYLCASSLGLGTGAGEQYFGPGTRLTVT.

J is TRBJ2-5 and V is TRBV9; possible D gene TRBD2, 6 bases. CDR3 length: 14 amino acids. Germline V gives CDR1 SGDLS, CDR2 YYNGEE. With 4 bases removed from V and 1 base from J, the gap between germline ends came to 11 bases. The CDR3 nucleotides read TGTGCCAGCAGCTTCATGGGGGGCCAAGAGACCCAGTACTTC. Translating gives CASSFMGGQETQYF.

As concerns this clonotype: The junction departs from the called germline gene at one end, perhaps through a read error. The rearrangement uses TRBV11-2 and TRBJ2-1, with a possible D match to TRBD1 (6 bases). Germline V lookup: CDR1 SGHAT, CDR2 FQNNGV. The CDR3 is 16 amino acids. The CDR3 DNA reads TGTGCCAACAGCTTAGACGAGGCAGGGGTCTACAATGAGCAGTTCTTC. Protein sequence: CANSLDEAGVYNEQFF. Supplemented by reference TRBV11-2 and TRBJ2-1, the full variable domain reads EAGVAQSPRYKIIEKRQSVAFWCNPISGHATLYWYQQILGQGPKLLIQFQNNGVVDDSQLPKDRFSAERLKGVDSTLKIQPAKLEDSAVYLCANSLDEAGVYNEQFFGPGTRLTVL.

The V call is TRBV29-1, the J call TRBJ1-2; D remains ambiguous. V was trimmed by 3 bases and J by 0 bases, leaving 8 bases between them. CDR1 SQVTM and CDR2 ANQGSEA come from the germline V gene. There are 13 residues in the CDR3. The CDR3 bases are TGCAGCGTTGAGGTATTACCTAACTATGGCTACACCTTC. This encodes CSVEVLPNYGYTF.

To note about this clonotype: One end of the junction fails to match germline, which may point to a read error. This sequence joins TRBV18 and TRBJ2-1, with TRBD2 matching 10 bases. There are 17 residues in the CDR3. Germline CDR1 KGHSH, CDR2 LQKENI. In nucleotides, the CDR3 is TGTGCCAGCTCACCCACACTAGCGGGGAGCTCCTACAATGGGCAGTTCTTC. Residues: CASSPTLAGSSYNGQFF. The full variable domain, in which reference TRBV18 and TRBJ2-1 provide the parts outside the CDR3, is NAGVMQNPRHLVRRRGQEARLRCSPMKGHSHVYWYRQLPEEGLKFMVYLQKENIIDESGMPKERFSAEFPKEGPSILRIQQVVRGDSAAYFCASSPTLAGSSYNGQFFGPGTRLTVL.

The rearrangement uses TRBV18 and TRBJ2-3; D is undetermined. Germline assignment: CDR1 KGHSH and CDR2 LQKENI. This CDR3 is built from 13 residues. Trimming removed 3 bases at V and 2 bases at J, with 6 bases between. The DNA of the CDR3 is TGTGCCAGCTCACCGACGGTCACAGATACGCAGTATTTT. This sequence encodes CASSPTVTDTQYF.

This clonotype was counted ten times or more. The CDR3 DNA sequence: TGCAGCTCCCGGGGACTCCTGAACACTGAAGCTTTCTTT. Translated: CSSRGLLNTEAFF. The chain uses TRBV29-1 and TRBJ1-1; possibly TRBD1 for D (5 bases). Germline V gene sequence: CDR1 SQVTM, CDR2 ANQGSEA. Trimming pared 8 bases from V and 0 bases from J, leaving 13 bases between. The CDR3 sequence is 13 residues long.

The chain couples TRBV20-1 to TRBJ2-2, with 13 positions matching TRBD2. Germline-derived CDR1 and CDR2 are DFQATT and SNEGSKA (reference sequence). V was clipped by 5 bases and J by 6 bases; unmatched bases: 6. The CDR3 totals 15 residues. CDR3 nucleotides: TGCAGTGCTCGTACTAGCGGGGGGGCCGCCGGGGAGCTGTTTTTT. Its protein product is CSARTSGGAAGELFF.